This T cell receptor beta chain was sequenced in a study of STAT3 mutations in large granular lymphocyte leukemia (dated by TCRdb to about 2019). For the wider study: Roughly half of the T-LGLL patients who were sequenced longitudinally carried canonical activating STAT3 mutations. One or more immunosuppressive therapy regimens were given to more than half of T-LGLL patients, and hematologic response was seen in around two fifths of the treated patients. On average, sequencing was done at 3 to 4 time points per patient, with the number of samplings ranging from 2 to 8. To reconstruct clonal hierarchy and dynamics, serial deep sequencing of TCRbeta CDR3 and STAT3 was performed in patients with T-cell large granular lymphocyte leukemia. Fewer than 20 representative T-LGLL cases were selected from an initial cohort of over 200 LGL patients for longitudinal TCRbeta and STAT3 sequencing. As controls, the study also included longitudinal sequencing of two patients with natural killer LGL leukemia.

Beyond this particular receptor, the publication reports: Persisting codominant clonotypes in some patients meant a small but highly pathogenic clone may have been missed. At least one immunodominant TCRbeta clonotype was present in every T-LGLL patient, and multiple immunodominant subclonotypes appeared in about half of the T-LGLL patients. TCR clonotype switching after therapy was observed in about 35% of the 18 patients, and all newly emerging clones were found to be STAT3 wild type. Variable intervals between samplings and differing treatment regimens complicated linking therapy response to changes in TCR clonal burden. Because no samples were available when a clone first appeared, clonal expansion had to be inferred from samplings taken at other points. In several patients, dominant TCR clone burden exceeded STAT3 mutant burden, suggesting STAT3 mutation arose secondarily within a pre-expanded clone.

CDR1 and CDR2, looked up from the germline V gene, are SGHRS and YFSETQ. Relative to germline, V is 4 bases shorter and J is 6 bases shorter, with 19 bases between their ends. From the cysteine through the phenylalanine, the CDR3 covers 16 amino acids. Only the CDR3 DNA is retained, 48 bases long and in frame from the first base. An Illumina MiSeq was used to sequence the TCRbeta libraries, yielding an average of around 41,000 productive templates per sample. Multiplex PCR amplification was used to generate TCRbeta CDR3 libraries with the immunoSEQ assay. As for the original processing: Repertoire diversity was calculated as previously defined, with values near 0 taken to indicate extremely monoclonal samples. Held by TCRdb, this immuneACCESS table contains in-frame sequences only and omits some clones. Under half of the omission traces to an unresolved V gene where checked; the cause of the rest is unknown. V and J calls and clone size are copied from that table; D and trimming were computed from the DNA. A total of some 30,000 clones appear in this sample, over 60% of them only once. Approximately 28% of the sample is held by the ten biggest clonotypes.

The same DNA, extracted from blood mononuclear cells, served for both the TCR sequencing and the STAT3 sequencing. This clone was recorded once. Its binding antigen is unknown. Base quality data are lacking; no much larger clone is found one base away. The TCR sequence derives from a woman aged 50 to 60 with T-cell large granular lymphocyte leukemia. Some clones in this sample may be carry-over from other donors' samples. The age is the age at diagnosis. The chain is encoded by TRBV5-1 joined to TRBJ1-4; no D gene can be assigned with confidence. Input material: peripheral blood mononuclear cells. The CDR3 reads as follows: CASSPGSGDLHEKLFF. The nucleotide sequence is TGCGCCAGCAGCCCCGGTAGTGGAGACCTCCATGAAAAACTGTTTTTT.